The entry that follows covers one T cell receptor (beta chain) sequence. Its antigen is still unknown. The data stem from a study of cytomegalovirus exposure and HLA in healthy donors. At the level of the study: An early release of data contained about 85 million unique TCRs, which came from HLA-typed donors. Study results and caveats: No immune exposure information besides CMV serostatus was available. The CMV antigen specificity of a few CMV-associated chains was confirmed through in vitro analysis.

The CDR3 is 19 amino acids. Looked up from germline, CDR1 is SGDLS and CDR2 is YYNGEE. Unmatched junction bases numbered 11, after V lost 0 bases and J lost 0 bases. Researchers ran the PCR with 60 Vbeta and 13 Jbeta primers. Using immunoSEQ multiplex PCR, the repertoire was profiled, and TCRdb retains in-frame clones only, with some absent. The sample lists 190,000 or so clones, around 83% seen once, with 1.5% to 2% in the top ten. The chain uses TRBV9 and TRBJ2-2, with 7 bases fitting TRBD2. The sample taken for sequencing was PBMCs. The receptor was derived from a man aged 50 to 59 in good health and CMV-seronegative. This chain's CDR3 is CASSVAGSGYFANTGELFF. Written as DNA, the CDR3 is TGTGCCAGCAGCGTAGCGGGTAGCGGGTATTTCGCGAACACCGGGGAGCTGTTTTTT.